This TCR beta chain emerged from a study of T-cell reconstitution after alpha-beta-depleted transplantation in children. Study-level results: TCRbeta diversity was high at day 60 in some patients (a result of surviving recipient T cells and thymic progenitors). T-cell numbers and diversity, one year after transplant, stemmed largely from T cells that were newly produced.

TCRbeta library preparation incorporated unique molecular identifiers. TCRdb re-derived calls from the PCR reads in MiXCR, one entry per CDR3 protein. The sample lists about 610,000 distinct CDR3 sequences, 27% occurring once. Comment on this clonotype: Its antigen remains unidentified.

The CDR3 sequence is 13 residues long. The germline CDR1 and CDR2 sequences are ENHRY and SYGVKD. Trimming removed 6 bases at V and 5 bases at J, with 13 bases between. The V and J genes are TRBV10-3 and TRBJ1-2; tentative D call: TRBD1 (6 bases). The starting material was PBMCs, obtained before TCRalphabeta/CD19-depleted stem cell transplant. This TCR came from a boy under three years old with Wiskott-Aldrich syndrome, due to receive a stem cell transplant. The CDR3 DNA is TGTGCCATCAGCCGGACAGCCCCATATGGCTACACCTTC. Protein: CAISRTAPYGYTF.